This TCR beta chain appears in the sequencing data of a study of T cells in Graves' hyperthyroidism and ophthalmopathy. Patients having uncontrolled infection, another autoimmune disease, pregnancy or lactation were not included. Based on clinical symptoms, serum thyroxine and TRAb, thyroid ultrasound and orbital computed tomography, diagnoses were reached. TCR beta CDR3 regions were amplified from RNA. During a first-round RT-PCR of the TCR CDR3, the HTBI primer set was used. MiXCR was run by TCRdb on the multiplex PCR reads, yielding one entry per CDR3 protein. This table has 540,000 or so distinct CDR3 sequences, more than 45% appearing once. CDR3 size: 12 residues. Trimming took off 3 bases at V and 3 bases at J, with 8 bases between the two ends. Germline CDR1 is SQVTM and CDR2 is ANQGSEA.

This sequence originates from an adult woman with Graves' disease, either hyperthyroidism or ophthalmopathy (not recorded which). This chain joins TRBV29-1 and TRBJ2-5; no reliable D call. Sequencing input: peripheral blood or thyroid tissue (not recorded which). CDR3 bases: TGCAGCGTTGAGGTGGGGAAAGAGACCCAGTACTTC. Translation: CSVEVGKETQYF.